This T cell receptor beta chain was identified during a study of glioma-infiltrating T cells. This clonotype was observed many times. Its antigen is not known. The V and J ends lost 4 bases and 4 bases, in that order; junction bases with no gene match: 12. The CDR3 runs to 16 residues. Germline V gives CDR1 SGHVS, CDR2 FNYEAQ. Study-level results: Non-neoplastic patients had below-expected tissue-blood divergence, while all gliomas exceeded expectation. CDR3 overlap between tissue and blood was very small.

Using RNA template, CDR3s of TCR alpha and beta were amplified with iRepertoire arm-PCR. Tissue mRNA or PBMC total RNA, roughly 100-400 ng, went into one-step reverse transcription and amplification. A single record per CDR3 protein comes from TCRdb applying MiXCR to the multiplex PCR reads. The data hold tens of thousands of distinct CDR3 sequences, with approximately 22% observed a single time. The sample was glioma tissue, nonneoplastic brain tissue, or PBMCs (not recorded which). The V and J genes are TRBV7-6 and TRBJ2-5; 7 nucleotides match TRBD2. This receptor was taken from a human donor with low-grade glioma or glioblastoma, undergoing nonglioma brain surgery, or in good health (not recorded which). CDR3 DNA: TGTGCCAGCAGCTACTCCCCGGGGGGACTCTCAGAGACCCAGTACTTC. Translating it yields CASSYSPGGLSETQYF.